These 8 T cell receptor beta chains were sequenced from one sample in a study of control samples from healthy donors and cancer patients. Generated by immunoSEQ multiplex PCR, the TCRdb table keeps only in-frame clones and is missing some. In the table there are about 120,000 clones, around 91% of which are singletons. Sequencing was carried out using PBMCs. The receptors were gathered from a woman between 45 and 60 years old with colorectal cancer.

The chain is built from TRBV5-1 and TRBJ2-3, with TRBD2 as a possible D gene (7 bases). CDR3 size: 16 residues. CDR1 is SGHRS, CDR2 YFSETQ, per germline. V gave up 3 bases and J gave up 5 bases, with 19 bases separating them. This CDR3 is CASSSRGRELGDTQYF. The CDR3 nucleotides read TGCGCCAGCAGCTCACGGGGGCGGGAGTTGGGAGATACGCAGTATTTT.

V usage is TRBV6-6 and J usage is TRBJ1-5, with D possibly being TRBD1 (6 bases). Trimming shortened V by 6 bases and J by 2 bases, and 17 bases separated the two germline ends. Germline values: CDR1 MNHNY, CDR2 SVGAGI (reference sequence). The CDR3 is 16 amino acids. The CDR3 sequence: CASRPKGGFGNQPQHF. CDR3 nucleotide sequence: TGTGCCAGCAGGCCAAAAGGGGGTTTTGGCAATCAGCCCCAGCATTTT.

This clone was seen just once. Other DNA sequences in the sample encode the same CDR3. This chain uses TRBV18 with TRBJ1-4; no clear D gene. The V and J ends lost 3 bases and 5 bases respectively, with 7 bases between them. The length of the CDR3 is 13 residues. Germline CDR1 is KGHSH and CDR2 is LQKENI. The CDR3 DNA reads TGTGCCAGCTCACCGTCGGAAAATGAAAAACTGTTTTTT. Protein product: CASSPSENEKLFF.

This chain links TRBV19 with TRBJ2-1, with 11 bases that match TRBD2. The germline V gene encodes CDR1 LNHDA and CDR2 SQIVND (reference sequence). There are 15 residues in the CDR3. The ends lost 6 bases at V and 8 bases at J; junction bases unmatched: 9. Here the CDR3 DNA reads TGTGCCAGTAGGCCTACTAGCGGGAGATGGGATGAGCAGTTCTTC. Its protein is CASRPTSGRWDEQFF.

The V call is TRBV9, the J call TRBJ2-4; D gene unclear. The V end lost 0 bases, the J end lost 5 bases, and 9 bases lay between the germline ends. CDR1 SGDLS and CDR2 YYNGEE come from the germline V gene. The CDR3 extends over 14 amino acids. The CDR3 protein is CASSVDPDENIQYF. The CDR3 bases are TGTGCCAGCAGCGTAGACCCAGACGAAAACATTCAGTACTTC.

The chain couples TRBV29-1 to TRBJ2-2, with D perhaps given as TRBD1 or TRBD2 (6 bases each). Looked up from germline, CDR1 is SQVTM and CDR2 is ANQGSEA. The CDR3 extends over 12 amino acids. V lost 7 bases and J lost 5, with 11 bases in between. As DNA, the CDR3 is TGCAGCGCAGGGGAGGTAACCGGGGAGCTGTTTTTT. It translates to CSAGEVTGELFF.

CDR3 DNA: TGTGCCAGCAGTCCTCGCTTCGATACGCAGTATTTT. Its translation is CASSPRFDTQYF. The chain combines TRBV27 with TRBJ2-3; unclear D gene. The CDR3 totals 12 residues. Trimming took 5 bases from V and 6 from J, leaving 9 bases between them. Germline values: CDR1 MNHEY, CDR2 SMNVEV (reference sequence).

In nucleotides, the CDR3 is TGCGCCAGTAAACCGGGACTAGATTTGAATGAGCAGTTCTTC. Translating it yields CASKPGLDLNEQFF. The gene calls are TRBV5-1 and TRBJ2-1; 8 nucleotides agree with TRBD2. After removal of 8 bases from V and 7 bases from J, the junction contained 11 bases not matched to a gene. The CDR3 sequence is 14 residues long. Germline V lookup: CDR1 SGHRS, CDR2 YFSETQ.